These T cell receptor beta chains were read from a single sample in a study of cytomegalovirus exposure and HLA in healthy donors. The protocol was immunoSEQ multiplex PCR, while the TCRdb copy is restricted to in-frame clones and leaves out a portion. The data show some 160,000 clones, around three quarters seen once. The sequenced sample was PBMCs. The receptors stem from a man between 35 and 55 years old in good health and CMV-seronegative. CDR3s include the opening cysteine and the closing phenylalanine or tryptophan. The order of the fields is V gene, clone size, D gene, J gene, CDR3 protein, CDR3 DNA. The D gene is left open where the match is weak. Some rows have no size entry. The others give once, few or many, or a class for an expanded clone.

v_call: TRBV2; clone_size: NA; d_call: NA; j_call: TRBJ1-2; cdr3_aa: CASSGSYYGYTF; cdr3_nt: TGTGCCAGCTCCGGGTCCTACTATGGCTACACCTTC
v_call: TRBV5-4; clone_size: NA; d_call: NA; j_call: TRBJ2-5; cdr3_aa: CASSYTGQETQYF; cdr3_nt: TGTGCCAGCAGCTACACAGGACAAGAGACCCAGTACTTC
v_call: TRBV5-1; clone_size: once; d_call: NA; j_call: TRBJ2-7; cdr3_aa: CASSPLTIHEQYF; cdr3_nt: TGCGCCAGCAGCCCCCTGACAATCCACGAGCAGTACTTC
v_call: TRBV27; clone_size: few; d_call: NA; j_call: TRBJ2-3; cdr3_aa: CASSLYGGNTDTQYF; cdr3_nt: TGTGCCAGCAGTTTATACGGGGGAAACACAGATACGCAGTATTTT
v_call: TRBV2; clone_size: NA; d_call: NA; j_call: TRBJ2-2; cdr3_aa: CASNDPDGELFF; cdr3_nt: TGTGCCAGCAATGATCCAGACGGGGAGCTGTTTTTT
v_call: TRBV7-9; clone_size: NA; d_call: NA; j_call: TRBJ2-7; cdr3_aa: CASSSLDYEQYF; cdr3_nt: TGTGCCAGCAGCTCCCTAGACTACGAGCAGTACTTC
v_call: TRBV2; clone_size: NA; d_call: TRBD1; j_call: TRBJ2-5; cdr3_aa: CASSGDRVQETQYF; cdr3_nt: TGTGCCAGCAGTGGCGACAGGGTACAAGAGACCCAGTACTTC
v_call: TRBV7-3; clone_size: NA; d_call: TRBD2; j_call: TRBJ2-3; cdr3_aa: CASSLEREGRTDTQYF; cdr3_nt: TGTGCCAGCAGCTTAGAGCGGGAGGGCCGCACAGATACGCAGTATTTT
v_call: TRBV19; clone_size: NA; d_call: NA; j_call: TRBJ1-5; cdr3_aa: CASSNRPRDQPQHF; cdr3_nt: TGTGCCAGTAGTAACAGGCCCAGGGATCAGCCCCAGCATTTT
v_call: TRBV6-5; clone_size: NA; d_call: NA; j_call: TRBJ1-2; cdr3_aa: CASSEFLAGNGYTF; cdr3_nt: TGTGCCAGCAGTGAATTTTTGGCAGGGAATGGCTACACCTTC
v_call: TRBV5-1; clone_size: NA; d_call: NA; j_call: TRBJ2-1; cdr3_aa: CASSLRGEQFF; cdr3_nt: TGCGCCAGCAGCTTGCGGGGTGAGCAGTTCTTC
v_call: TRBV7-8; clone_size: NA; d_call: NA; j_call: TRBJ2-4; cdr3_aa: CASSLVRLTGIQYF; cdr3_nt: TGTGCCAGCAGCTTAGTTCGCTTAACGGGTATTCAGTACTTC
v_call: TRBV30; clone_size: NA; d_call: NA; j_call: TRBJ2-7; cdr3_aa: CAWWEISSYEQYF; cdr3_nt: TGTGCCTGGTGGGAGATTAGCTCCTACGAGCAGTACTTC
v_call: TRBV9; clone_size: NA; d_call: TRBD2; j_call: TRBJ2-1; cdr3_aa: CASSVSPGAMGTRYNEQFF; cdr3_nt: TGTGCCAGCAGCGTCTCCCCAGGTGCGATGGGGACTAGATACAATGAGCAGTTCTTC
v_call: TRBV19; clone_size: NA; d_call: TRBD1; j_call: TRBJ2-2; cdr3_aa: CATTTGAGTGELFF; cdr3_nt: TGTGCCACAACGACAGGGGCGGGCACCGGGGAGCTGTTTTTT
v_call: TRBV5-5; clone_size: NA; d_call: NA; j_call: TRBJ2-3; cdr3_aa: CASSLGEAADTQYF; cdr3_nt: TGTGCCAGCAGCTTGGGAGAGGCGGCAGATACGCAGTATTTT
v_call: TRBV27; clone_size: NA; d_call: NA; j_call: TRBJ2-5; cdr3_aa: CASSPNLYQETQYF; cdr3_nt: TGTGCCAGCAGCCCTAACTTGTACCAAGAGACCCAGTACTTC
v_call: TRBV9; clone_size: once; d_call: TRBD2; j_call: TRBJ2-1; cdr3_aa: CASSVGLAGVGSDEQFF; cdr3_nt: TGTGCCAGCAGCGTTGGACTAGCGGGAGTAGGATCCGATGAGCAGTTCTTC
v_call: TRBV6-1; clone_size: NA; d_call: NA; j_call: TRBJ1-1; cdr3_aa: CASSPVRGMNTEAFF; cdr3_nt: TGTGCCAGCAGCCCGGTTCGAGGGATGAACACTGAAGCTTTCTTT
v_call: TRBV6-1; clone_size: NA; d_call: NA; j_call: TRBJ1-1; cdr3_aa: CASSERSTEAFF; cdr3_nt: TGTGCCAGCAGCGAACGGAGCACTGAAGCTTTCTTT
v_call: TRBV7-9; clone_size: NA; d_call: NA; j_call: TRBJ1-2; cdr3_aa: CASSLAGGGYTF; cdr3_nt: TGTGCCAGCAGCTTAGCGGGGGGAGGCTACACCTTC
v_call: TRBV10-2; clone_size: NA; d_call: NA; j_call: TRBJ2-7; cdr3_aa: CASSEGGGRSVEQYF; cdr3_nt: TGCGCCAGCAGTGAGGGCGGCGGAAGATCGGTAGAGCAGTACTTC
v_call: TRBV7-9; clone_size: NA; d_call: TRBD2; j_call: TRBJ2-7; cdr3_aa: CSSSFGTSGLYEQYF; cdr3_nt: TGTTCCAGCAGCTTTGGGACTAGCGGGTTATACGAGCAGTACTTC
v_call: TRBV10-1; clone_size: NA; d_call: NA; j_call: TRBJ1-1; cdr3_aa: CASSFGGGTEAFF; cdr3_nt: TGCGCCAGCAGTTTCGGGGGTGGCACTGAAGCTTTCTTT
v_call: TRBV2; clone_size: NA; d_call: TRBD1; j_call: TRBJ1-5; cdr3_aa: CASSGTASNQPQHF; cdr3_nt: TGTGCCAGCAGCGGGACAGCGAGCAATCAGCCCCAGCATTTT
v_call: TRBV5-1; clone_size: NA; d_call: TRBD1; j_call: TRBJ2-7; cdr3_aa: CASSLAGTGESYEQYF; cdr3_nt: TGCGCCAGCAGCTTGGCCGGGACAGGGGAATCCTACGAGCAGTACTTC
v_call: TRBV15; clone_size: NA; d_call: NA; j_call: TRBJ1-5; cdr3_aa: CATSRDGGPNQPQHF; cdr3_nt: TGTGCCACCAGCAGAGATGGGGGCCCTAATCAGCCCCAGCATTTT
v_call: TRBV5-4; clone_size: NA; d_call: TRBD1; j_call: TRBJ1-2; cdr3_aa: CASSLGDSYGYTF; cdr3_nt: TGTGCCAGCAGCTTGGGGGACAGCTATGGCTACACCTTC
v_call: TRBV30; clone_size: NA; d_call: TRBD2; j_call: TRBJ2-7; cdr3_aa: CAGLAGHYEQYF; cdr3_nt: TGTGCCGGACTAGCGGGTCACTACGAGCAGTACTTC
v_call: TRBV7-9; clone_size: NA; d_call: NA; j_call: TRBJ1-5; cdr3_aa: CASSSKGAQNQPQHF; cdr3_nt: TGTGCCAGCAGCTCAAAGGGAGCTCAAAATCAGCCCCAGCATTTT
v_call: TRBV30; clone_size: NA; d_call: NA; j_call: TRBJ1-2; cdr3_aa: CAWSVTNYGYTF; cdr3_nt: TGTGCCTGGAGTGTAACAAACTATGGCTACACCTTC
v_call: TRBV5-1; clone_size: NA; d_call: NA; j_call: TRBJ2-2; cdr3_aa: CASSFLAVNTGELFF; cdr3_nt: TGCGCCAGCAGCTTTTTAGCGGTGAACACCGGGGAGCTGTTTTTT
v_call: TRBV6-6; clone_size: NA; d_call: TRBD2; j_call: TRBJ2-7; cdr3_aa: CASKSGSNYEQYF; cdr3_nt: TGTGCCAGCAAAAGCGGGAGTAACTACGAGCAGTACTTC
v_call: TRBV12-5; clone_size: NA; d_call: NA; j_call: TRBJ2-2; cdr3_aa: CASGHGLTNTGELFF; cdr3_nt: TGTGCTAGTGGTCATGGACTGACGAACACCGGGGAGCTGTTTTTT
v_call: TRBV7-9; clone_size: NA; d_call: TRBD1; j_call: TRBJ1-2; cdr3_aa: CASSLVGDSNYGYTF; cdr3_nt: TGTGCCAGCAGCTTAGTGGGGGACAGTAACTATGGCTACACCTTC
v_call: TRBV19; clone_size: NA; d_call: NA; j_call: TRBJ1-5; cdr3_aa: CASSTRQKLQPQHF; cdr3_nt: TGTGCCAGTAGTACCCGACAGAAACTACAGCCCCAGCATTTT
v_call: TRBV11-3; clone_size: once; d_call: NA; j_call: TRBJ2-1; cdr3_aa: CASSPLRGSNEQFF; cdr3_nt: TGTGCCAGCAGCCCTCTAAGGGGGAGCAATGAGCAGTTCTTC
v_call: TRBV28; clone_size: NA; d_call: TRBD1; j_call: TRBJ1-5; cdr3_aa: CASTLRGPYQPQHF; cdr3_nt: TGTGCCAGCACCTTAAGGGGGCCCTATCAGCCCCAGCATTTT
v_call: TRBV19; clone_size: NA; d_call: NA; j_call: TRBJ2-1; cdr3_aa: CASSPSASSYNEQFF; cdr3_nt: TGTGCCAGTAGTCCCTCCGCTAGCTCCTACAATGAGCAGTTCTTC
v_call: TRBV10-3; clone_size: few; d_call: NA; j_call: TRBJ2-7; cdr3_aa: CASSYSRSSYEQYF; cdr3_nt: TGTGCCAGCAGTTACTCTAGAAGCTCCTACGAGCAGTACTTC
v_call: TRBV4-1; clone_size: NA; d_call: NA; j_call: TRBJ1-2; cdr3_aa: CASSQPEGGYGYTF; cdr3_nt: TGCGCCAGCAGCCAACCCGAAGGAGGTTATGGCTACACCTTC
v_call: TRBV6-5; clone_size: NA; d_call: NA; j_call: TRBJ2-7; cdr3_aa: CASSYSERSNEQYF; cdr3_nt: TGTGCCAGCAGTTACTCGGAGAGAAGTAACGAGCAGTACTTC
v_call: TRBV6-1; clone_size: NA; d_call: TRBD2; j_call: TRBJ2-3; cdr3_aa: CASRGTSGRLDTQYF; cdr3_nt: TGTGCCAGCAGGGGTACTAGCGGGAGGCTGGATACGCAGTATTTT
v_call: TRBV5-5; clone_size: NA; d_call: NA; j_call: TRBJ1-4; cdr3_aa: CASSFSGNLEKLFF; cdr3_nt: TGTGCCAGCAGCTTCTCGGGGAACTTGGAAAAACTGTTTTTT
v_call: TRBV19; clone_size: once; d_call: NA; j_call: TRBJ1-4; cdr3_aa: CASSPGNEKLFF; cdr3_nt: TGTGCCAGTAGTCCAGGGAACGAAAAACTGTTTTTT
v_call: TRBV19; clone_size: once; d_call: NA; j_call: TRBJ2-2; cdr3_aa: CASRLQGAAGELFF; cdr3_nt: TGTGCCAGTAGACTACAAGGGGCAGCGGGGGAGCTGTTTTTT
v_call: TRBV7-9; clone_size: NA; d_call: NA; j_call: TRBJ1-3; cdr3_aa: CASSSPRQAYSGNTIYF; cdr3_nt: TGTGCCAGCAGCTCACCCCGACAGGCTTACTCTGGAAACACCATATATTTT
v_call: TRBV27; clone_size: NA; d_call: TRBD2; j_call: TRBJ2-2; cdr3_aa: CASSSAGAGPGELFF; cdr3_nt: TGTGCCAGCAGTTCAGCGGGAGCCGGTCCCGGGGAGCTGTTTTTT